The 10 T cell receptor beta chains given below trace back to one sample, sequenced in a study of cytomegalovirus exposure and HLA in healthy donors. The PCR made use of 60 Vbeta and 13 Jbeta primers. TCRdb's table, derived via immunoSEQ multiplex PCR, lists solely in-frame clones and lacks some. The sample gives about 110,000 clones, about 78% of which show up once; roughly 8.2% is in the top ten. Sequencing was performed on PBMCs. These receptors were obtained from a woman between 40 and 55 years old in good health and CMV-seropositive.

The V call is TRBV6-1, the J call TRBJ1-2; 8 bases map to TRBD1. The CDR3 sequence is 14 residues long. The V gene end was trimmed by 8 bases and the J gene end by 8 bases; junction bases not matched to a gene: 13. Germline values: CDR1 MNHNS, CDR2 SASEGT. CDR3 region: CASLWTGIASGYTF. CDR3 nucleotide sequence: TGTGCCAGCCTCTGGACAGGGATCGCCAGCGGCTACACCTTC.

In its sample, this clone was seen once. This chain uses TRBV27 with TRBJ2-7; the D is unclear. The CDR3 sequence is 14 residues long. CDR1 is MNHEY, CDR2 SMNVEV, per germline (reference sequence). Between the trimmed V and J ends, which lost 2 bases and 2 bases, there was a span of 10 bases. The CDR3 DNA reads TGTGCCAGCAGTTTAGTACTCGGTACCTACGAGCAGTACTTC. Its translation: CASSLVLGTYEQYF.

The sample holds one count of this clone. The chain couples TRBV2 to TRBJ2-2, with TRBD2 matching 8 bases. V shed 9 bases, J shed 2 bases, and the junction held 8 bases outside the gene matches. The CDR3 spans 15 residues. Germline CDR1 is SNHLY and CDR2 is FYNNEI. The CDR3: CARTGTSGNTGELFF. CDR3 nucleotides: TGTGCCAGGACGGGAACTAGCGGTAACACCGGGGAGCTGTTTTTT.

The genes are TRBV7-2 and TRBJ2-3; D remains ambiguous. The CDR3 length is 16 residues. CDR1 and CDR2 from the germline V gene are SGHTA and FQGNSA. V was cut by 3 bases and J by 4 bases, with 17 bases left in between. Written as DNA, the CDR3 is TGTGCCAGCAGCTTGCGGCCCGCCGCGGCGGCAGATACGCAGTATTTT. This translates into CASSLRPAAAADTQYF.

V and J are TRBV4-3 and TRBJ1-5; a possible D gene is TRBD1 (6 bases). The CDR3 sequence is 16 residues long. CDR1 is LGHNA and CDR2 is YSLEER in the germline V gene. Trimming pared 1 base from V and 2 bases from J, leaving 12 bases between. The CDR3: CASSQGYRVGNQPQHF. In DNA form, the CDR3 reads TGCGCCAGCAGCCAAGGTTACAGGGTTGGCAATCAGCCCCAGCATTTT.

V usage is TRBV27 and J usage is TRBJ1-1; 9 bases map to TRBD1. Trimming cost V 8 bases and J 5 bases; bases outside gene matches: 6. CDR1 MNHEY and CDR2 SMNVEV come from the germline V gene (reference sequence). The CDR3 runs 13 residues. The CDR3 DNA follows: TGTGCCAGCGGAACAGGGGGCCGGACTGAAGCTTTCTTT. Translating gives CASGTGGRTEAFF.

The chain joins TRBV2 to TRBJ2-7, with unresolved D. The CDR3 totals 13 residues. Trimming stripped 6 bases from V and 0 bases from J, with 9 bases between. Germline-derived CDR1 and CDR2 are SNHLY and FYNNEI. The CDR3 here is CASRVGSSYEQYF. CDR3 DNA sequence: TGTGCCAGCAGAGTGGGCAGCTCCTACGAGCAGTACTTC.

The chain has TRBV4-1 and TRBJ2-1, with 9 bases matching TRBD1. V trimming: 0 bases; J trimming: 4 bases; junction bases outside the gene matches: 10. In germline, CDR1 is MGHRA, CDR2 YSYEKL. This CDR3 has 18 residues. The CDR3: CASSQEGTGHGAYNEQFF. The CDR3 region has the DNA TGCGCCAGCAGCCAAGAAGGGACAGGGCACGGTGCATACAATGAGCAGTTCTTC.

This sequence joins TRBV7-9 and TRBJ2-5; 9 nucleotides align to TRBD2. Germline V CDR1 and CDR2: SEHNR, FQNEAQ (reference sequence). Unmatched junction bases numbered 5, after V lost 1 base and J lost 8 bases. The CDR3 consists of 14 residues. CDR3: CASSLVYSGGTQYF. DNA for the CDR3: TGTGCCAGCAGCTTAGTTTATAGCGGGGGAACCCAGTACTTC. The full variable domain, its missing parts supplied by reference TRBV7-9 and TRBJ2-5, is DTGVSQNPRHKITKRGQNVTFRCDPISEHNRLYWYRQTLGQGPEFLTYFQNEAQLEKSRLLSDRFSAERPKGSFSTLEIQRTEQGDSAMYLCASSLVYSGGTQYFGPGTRLLVL.

This sequence joins TRBV10-3 and TRBJ2-7, with D possibly being TRBD2 (7 bases). The length of the CDR3 is 11 residues. In germline, CDR1 is ENHRY, CDR2 SYGVKD. The CDR3 region has the DNA TGTGCGGGGGGGGACATCTACGAGCAGTACTTC. Its translation is CAGGDIYEQYF.